Listed below are T cell receptor beta chains from one sample, sequenced in a study of blood T cell repertoires in COVID-19. Some clones are missing from TCRdb's copy, which holds only in-frame ones; the method was immunoSEQ multiplex PCR. The sample records approximately 270,000 clones, just over 85% being singletons. The sequenced material came from PBMCs or T cells enriched from blood (not recorded which). The receptor set was obtained from a man aged 35 to 55 who had recovered from COVID-19. CDR3s include the opening cysteine and the closing phenylalanine or tryptophan. Size is omitted from some rows. Given values are once, few, many or a class for expanded clones.

>TRBJ1-2|TRBV24-1|NA
CATSDPDTGGYTF
>TRBJ2-5|TRBV3-1/TRBV3-2|NA
CASSRGLNQETQYF
>TRBJ2-3|TRBV29-1|NA
CSVDPSKPDTQYF
>TRBJ1-2|TRBV7-2|NA
CASSLDRVNYGYTF
>TRBJ2-2|TRBV19|NA
CASSIEAGVEPGELFF
>TRBJ2-7|TRBV6-1|few
CASSEGLAGYEQYF
>TRBJ2-3|TRBV3-1/TRBV3-2|NA
CASSPSPAGISTDTQYF
>TRBJ1-6|TRBV21-1|NA
CASSPRDRVEAPLHF
>TRBJ1-5|TRBV7-2|NA
CASSPDRGQPQHF
>TRBJ2-1|TRBV18|NA
CASSYGQDTNEQFF
>TRBJ2-7|TRBV19|few
CASSSGWTTEQYF
>TRBJ1-1|TRBV6-2/TRBV6-3|NA
CASSYINEAFF
>TRBJ2-2|TRBV11-3|NA
CASSLQVAGELFF
>TRBJ1-2|TRBV7-8|NA
CASSAYRDRSLGYTF
>TRBJ1-6|TRBV10-3|NA
CAISGGGSSYNSPLHF
>TRBJ2-3|TRBV5-1|once
CASSGNLAPTDTQYF
>TRBJ2-5|TRBV6-5|NA
CASSYSRVQTQYF
>TRBJ1-4|TRBV3-1/TRBV3-2|NA
CASSHPGRGEKLFF
>TRBJ2-1|TRBV5-8|NA
CASSLLRGGEQFF
>TRBJ1-2|TRBV30|NA
CAWCPGAGGYTF
>TRBJ2-1|TRBV27|NA
CATVGLAGAGNEQFF
>TRBJ1-1|TRBV19|NA
CASSIEVAGLNTEAFF
>TRBJ1-4|TRBV28|few
CASSLRGKRGKLFF
>TRBJ1-2|TRBV5-6|NA
CASSLGPGINYGYTF
>TRBJ2-3|TRBV18|NA
CASSPPSGTGGADTQYF
>TRBJ2-3|TRBV30|NA
CAWSVEQGDGDTQYF
>TRBJ1-2|TRBV7-2|NA
CASSIIRVPLSYGYTF
>TRBJ2-7|TRBV4-2|NA
CASSQEGEGPYEQYF